Each of the 12 T cell receptor beta chains below was sequenced from the same sample in a study of OX40 agonist ivuxolimab in advanced cancers. The data were produced by immunoSEQ multiplex PCR, yet TCRdb's version contains in-frame clones alone and is incomplete. The sample has approximately 26,000 clones, more than 80% seen once; the top ten hold about 37%. Sequencing used CD4+ or CD8+ T cells sorted from blood, obtained in a trial of the OX40 agonist ivuxolimab. Receptors originate from an adult with an advanced solid tumor such as melanoma, head and neck, liver or kidney cancer.

The chain joins TRBV13 to TRBJ1-2; TRBD1 aligns across 8 bases. The length of the CDR3 is 16 residues. Germline trimming cut 5 bases from V and 6 bases from J; bases unmatched to any gene: 14. The germline gives CDR1 PRHDT, CDR2 FYEKMQ (reference sequence). Written as DNA, the CDR3 is TGTGCCAGCAGCAACATACTACTGCAGGGGGCAGATGGCTACACCTTC. The encoded protein is CASSNILLQGADGYTF.

J is TRBJ2-7 and V is TRBV2; TRBD2 aligns across 8 bases. CDR3 length equals 15 residues. V shed 1 base, J shed 4 bases, and the junction held 6 bases outside the gene matches. Germline V lookup: CDR1 SNHLY, CDR2 FYNNEI. The DNA of the CDR3 is TGTGCCAGCAGTGAAGGTGAGACTAGCGTGTACGAGCAGTACTTC. Translation: CASSEGETSVYEQYF.

The genes are TRBV4-2 and TRBJ2-7, with 9 bases lining up with TRBD2. CDR1 and CDR2 from the germline V gene are LGHNA and YNFKEQ. V shed 1 base, J shed 5 bases, and the junction held 3 bases outside the gene matches. The CDR3 sequence is 14 residues long. The CDR3 reads CASSQVAGAHEQYF. The CDR3 DNA reads TGTGCCAGCAGCCAAGTAGCGGGAGCACACGAGCAGTACTTC.

The rearrangement uses TRBV7-9 and TRBJ2-1; 9 bases fit TRBD2. CDR1 and CDR2 from the germline V gene are SEHNR and FQNEAQ (reference sequence). The CDR3 spans 17 residues. Trimming took 5 bases from V and 3 from J; bases not matched to a gene: 11. The CDR3 DNA follows: TGTGCCAGCAGCCCCCCGATGTTAGCGGGAGTCTACAATGAGCAGTTCTTC. Translated, it gives CASSPPMLAGVYNEQFF.

The V and J genes are TRBV29-1 and TRBJ1-1; maybe TRBD1 (5 bases). V lost 4 bases to trimming and J lost 11 bases, with 14 bases between them. The CDR3 is 11 amino acids. CDR1 SQVTM and CDR2 ANQGSEA come from the germline V gene. The CDR3 nucleotides are TGCAGCGTTGTAGGGGCGCATGGGGCTTTCTTT. Amino acid sequence: CSVVGAHGAFF.

This clone ranks as medium-sized. The same CDR3 arises from other DNA sequences in this sample as well. The CDR3 DNA is TGTGCCAGCAGTAGAGGGGAAACCGGGGAGCTGTTTTTT. Translating gives CASSRGETGELFF. The chain carries TRBV5-4 and TRBJ2-2; D tentatively fits TRBD1 or TRBD2 (5 bases each). This CDR3 comprises 13 residues. Germline V gene data show CDR1 as SGHNT and CDR2 as YYREEE (reference sequence). The ends were cut back, 5 bases at V and 5 bases at J, with 10 bases in the middle.

This clone appeared many times. This chain joins TRBV2 and TRBJ2-7; TRBD1 aligns across 8 bases. V lost 6 bases, J lost 2 bases, and 9 bases stayed unmatched. The CDR3 spans 15 residues. Germline V gene lookup returns CDR1 SNHLY and CDR2 FYNNEI. CDR3 protein: CASSQGTGHPYEQYF. The CDR3 nucleotides are TGTGCCAGCAGCCAGGGGACAGGCCACCCCTACGAGCAGTACTTC. Based on the CDR3 plus reference TRBV2 and TRBJ2-7, the full variable domain is EPEVTQTPSHQVTQMGQEVILRCVPISNHLYFYWYRQILGQKVEFLVSFYNNEISEKSEIFDDQFSVERPDGSNFTLKIRSTKLEDSAMYFCASSQGTGHPYEQYFGPGTRLTVT.

The rearrangement joins TRBV7-9 to TRBJ2-3; 11 nucleotides match TRBD2. The CDR3 is 16 residues long. J lost 2 bases, V lost 4 bases, and 5 bases had no gene match. Germline values: CDR1 SEHNR, CDR2 FQNEAQ (reference sequence). CDR3 residues: CASSSLAGGPTDTQYF. The CDR3 coding sequence is TGTGCCAGCAGCTCCCTAGCGGGGGGCCCCACAGATACGCAGTATTTT.

This chain links TRBV5-6 with TRBJ1-1, with D maybe TRBD1 (6 bases). Per the germline V gene, CDR1 is SGHDT and CDR2 is YYEEEE. Trimming removed 2 bases from V and 8 bases from J, with 13 bases in between. This CDR3 has 13 amino acids. The CDR3 nucleotides read TGTGCCAGCAGCTTAGGGGGTAACTCCGAAGCTTTCTTT. Translated, it gives CASSLGGNSEAFF.

CDR3 in amino acids: CASSYSRDGGYGYTF. The CDR3 DNA sequence: TGTGCCAGCAGTTACTCGAGGGACGGGGGGTATGGCTACACCTTC. J is TRBJ1-2 and V is TRBV6-6; TRBD1 is a possible D gene (5 bases). The CDR3 spans 15 residues. The germline CDR1 and CDR2 sequences are MNHNY and SVGAGI (reference sequence). With 0 bases removed from V and 5 bases from J, the gap between germline ends came to 13 bases.

V is TRBV28 and J is TRBJ2-3; weak D call: TRBD1 (5 bases). V lost 7 bases and J 0 bases, leaving 17 bases between the germline ends. CDR1 and CDR2 from the germline V gene are MDHEN and SYDVKM. The length of the CDR3 is 16 residues. CDR3 DNA sequence: TGTGCCAGCAACCTTGGTAACAGGCCTAGCACAGATACGCAGTATTTT. Translated: CASNLGNRPSTDTQYF. Full variable domain (missing parts from reference TRBV28 and TRBJ2-3): DVKVTQSSRYLVKRTGEKVFLECVQDMDHENMFWYRQDPGLGLRLIYFSYDVKMKEKGDIPEGYSVSREKKERFSLILESASTNQTSMYLCASNLGNRPSTDTQYFGPGTRLTVL.

The chain has TRBV9 and TRBJ2-2; D uncertain. In germline, CDR1 is SGDLS, CDR2 YYNGEE. The V end was cut by 0 bases, the J end by 10 bases, with 7 bases between. This CDR3 region has 12 residues. In DNA, the CDR3 is TGTGCCAGCAGCGTAGGGGTATCGGAGCTGTTTTTT. Translation gives CASSVGVSELFF.